This TCR beta chain was profiled in a study of blood T cell repertoires in COVID-19. Losses at the gene ends were 5 bases for V and 3 bases for J; bases not matched to a gene: 6. From germline, CDR1 is SGHTA and CDR2 FQGNSA. CDR3 length: 14 residues. Repertoires were generated with immunoSEQ multiplex PCR, while TCRdb's copy carries only in-frame clones and drops some. The profile shows 120,000 to 150,000 clones, 88% of them singletons. The V gene is TRBV7-2, the J gene TRBJ1-2; 7 positions match TRBD1. Sample: peripheral blood. The source is a human donor in a cohort sampled during active COVID-19. This chain's CDR3 is CASSPTGVDYGYTF. For the CDR3, the DNA is TGTGCCAGCAGCCCCACAGGGGTAGACTATGGCTACACCTTC.